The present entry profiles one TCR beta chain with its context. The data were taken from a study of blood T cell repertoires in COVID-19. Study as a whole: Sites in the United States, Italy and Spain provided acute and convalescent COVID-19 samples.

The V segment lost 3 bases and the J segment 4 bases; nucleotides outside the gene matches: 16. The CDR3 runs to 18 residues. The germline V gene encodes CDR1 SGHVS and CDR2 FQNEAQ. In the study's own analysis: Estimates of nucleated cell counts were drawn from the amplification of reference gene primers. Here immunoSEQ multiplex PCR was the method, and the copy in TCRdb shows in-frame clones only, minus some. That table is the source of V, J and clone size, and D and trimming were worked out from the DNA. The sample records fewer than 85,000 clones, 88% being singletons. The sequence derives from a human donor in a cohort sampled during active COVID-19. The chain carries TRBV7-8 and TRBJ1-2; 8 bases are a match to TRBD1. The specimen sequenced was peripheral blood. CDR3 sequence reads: CASSFLTGGISRGYGYTF. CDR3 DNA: TGTGCCAGCAGCTTTCTAACAGGGGGTATATCTCGGGGCTATGGCTACACCTTC.